This passage covers 21 T cell receptor beta chains from one sample sequenced in a study of T cells in Graves' hyperthyroidism and ophthalmopathy. Amplified regions were TCR beta CDR3 sequences from RNA transcripts. HTBI primers were the set used in a first-round RT-PCR of the TCR CDR3. TCRdb used MiXCR to reprocess the multiplex PCR reads, holding one entry per CDR3 protein. The repertoire holds about 520,000 distinct CDR3 sequences, with roughly a quarter as singletons. Sequencing was done on a sample of blood. The receptors were sampled from a woman younger than 45 with Graves' ophthalmopathy.

This clonotype was seen ten or more times. The chain combines TRBV4-2 with TRBJ1-3, with D hard to call. The CDR3 spans 14 residues. The V gene's germline CDR1 is LGHNA and CDR2 YNFKEQ. V was cut by 4 bases and J by 3 bases, with 10 bases left in between. CDR3 bases: TGTGCCAGCAGCCCTACTCTCAGTGGAAACACCATATATTTT. Its protein is CASSPTLSGNTIYF.

This clonotype was observed at least ten times. The rearrangement links TRBV7-3 to TRBJ1-2, with 10 bases identical to TRBD1. The ends lost 5 bases at V and 7 bases at J; junction bases unmatched: 10. Per the germline V gene, CDR1 is SGHTA and CDR2 is FQGTGA. CDR3 size: 15 residues. The DNA for the CDR3 is TGTGCCAGCAGCAACTCGGGGACAGGGGTCGGTGGCTACACCTTC. Translation gives CASSNSGTGVGGYTF.

This clonotype was picked up many times. Since a much larger clone is just one base distant, this may be a read error. The chain employs TRBV15 and TRBJ2-1, with D possibly being TRBD2 (6 bases). The V and J ends lost 4 bases and 14 bases respectively, with 18 bases between them. The CDR3 is 13 amino acids. The germline V gene has CDR1 LNHNV and CDR2 YYDKDF (reference sequence). Written as DNA, the CDR3 is TGTGCCACCAGCACGTACGGGGGAGAGGAGAAGTTCTTC. Translation: CATSTYGGEEKFF. Full variable domain (rest looked up from reference TRBV15 and TRBJ2-1): DAMVIQNPRYQVTQFGKPVTLSCSQTLNHNVMYWYQQKSSQAPKLLFHYYDKDFNNEADTPDNFQSRRPNTSFCFLDIRSPGLGDTAMYLCATSTYGGEEKFFGPGTRLTVL.

The rearrangement uses TRBV6-5 and TRBJ2-7; D remains ambiguous. Trimming left V 2 bases short and J 0 bases short, with 11 bases between. Germline lookup yields CDR1 MNHEY and CDR2 SVGAGI. The CDR3 spans 15 residues. CDR3 bases: TGTGCCAGCAGTTACGCGGACGGCTACTCCTACGAGCAGTACTTC. Protein product: CASSYADGYSYEQYF.

This clonotype was recorded at least ten times. The V gene is TRBV5-1, the J gene TRBJ1-2; 7 bases map to TRBD1. CDR1 is SGHRS and CDR2 is YFSETQ in the germline V gene. With V trimmed by 0 bases and J by 4 bases, 3 bases remained unmatched. This CDR3 spans 14 amino acids. DNA of the CDR3: TGCGCCAGCAGCTTGGAGGGACAGCGCTATGGCTACACCTTC. Its protein product is CASSLEGQRYGYTF.

The chain couples TRBV28 to TRBJ1-6; 9 bases are shared with TRBD1. Losses at the gene ends were 5 bases for V and 8 bases for J; bases not matched to a gene: 7. In germline, CDR1 is MDHEN, CDR2 SYDVKM. This CDR3 has 15 residues. The CDR3 region is CASSPPGQGYSPLHF. CDR3 bases: TGTGCCAGCAGTCCACCGGGACAGGGATATTCACCCCTCCACTTT.

The chain couples TRBV6-2 or TRBV6-3 to TRBJ2-2, with D perhaps given as TRBD1 or TRBD2 (5 bases each). V dropped 2 bases and J dropped 4 bases, with 14 bases sitting between them. Germline V gives CDR1 MNHEY, CDR2 SVGEGT. This CDR3 spans 16 amino acids. CDR3 sequence (DNA): TGTGCCAGCAGTTACCCGACCGGGACGATCACCGGGGAGCTGTTTTTT. Its protein is CASSYPTGTITGELFF.

In this sample, this clonotype turned up many times. The chain combines TRBV24-1 with TRBJ2-7; the match to TRBD2 covers 8 bases. Trimming cost V 5 bases and J 4 bases; bases outside gene matches: 9. The CDR3 is made up of 15 amino acids. CDR1 is KGHDR, CDR2 SFDVKD, per germline. The CDR3 region has the DNA TGTGCCACCAGTGCCTCGGGAGGGAAAAGGTACGAGCAGTACTTC. It encodes CATSASGGKRYEQYF.

This clonotype has just a few counts. This chain links TRBV30 with TRBJ2-7, with 11 bases aligning to TRBD2. The trim removed 7 bases at V and 4 bases at J, leaving 6 bases unmatched. This CDR3 has 13 residues. Germline CDR1 and CDR2: GTSNPN and SVGIG (reference sequence). The CDR3 here is CASLAGGGYEQYF. The CDR3 region has the DNA TGTGCCTCCCTAGCGGGGGGAGGGTACGAGCAGTACTTC.

CDR3 residues: CSARSPNQPQHF. The DNA for the CDR3 is TGCAGTGCTCGCTCCCCGAATCAGCCCCAGCATTTT. The chain couples TRBV20-1 to TRBJ1-5; D is unresolved. CDR1 is DFQATT and CDR2 is SNEGSKA in the germline V gene (reference sequence). This CDR3 contains 12 residues. V lost 5 bases to trimming and J lost 4 bases, with 9 bases between them.

This clonotype was detected a few times. This may arise from a read error, as a much more abundant clone is one base away. The genes are TRBV4-2 and TRBJ2-5; TRBD2 aligns across 11 bases. The CDR3 is 17 residues long. CDR1 is LGHNA and CDR2 is YNFKEQ in the germline V gene. This CDR3 is CASSQGASGGRAETKYF. In nucleotides, the CDR3 is TGTGCCAGCAGCCAAGGGGCTAGCGGGGGGCGGGCGGAGACCAAGTACTTC.

This clonotype showed up just a few times. This chain connects TRBV12-3 or TRBV12-4 to TRBJ1-2, with no clear D. There are 13 residues in the CDR3. V was trimmed by 6 bases and J by 4 bases, leaving 12 bases between them. The CDR3 nucleotides read TGTGCCAGCAGCCCCGCCGATTTCTATGGCTACACCTTC. Protein: CASSPADFYGYTF.

This clonotype has more than one count but fewer than ten. The chain has TRBV4-2 and TRBJ2-2; D tentatively reads TRBD1 or TRBD2 (5 bases each). Germline CDR1 is LGHNA and CDR2 is YNFKEQ. The germline V and J ends were trimmed by 1 base and 2 bases, with 14 bases remaining between them. CDR3 length: 17 amino acids. The CDR3 here is CASSQASGTANTGELFF. For the CDR3, the DNA is TGTGCCAGCAGCCAAGCATCGGGGACGGCCAACACCGGGGAGCTGTTTTTT.

This chain uses TRBV6-1 with TRBJ2-7; D is unclear. Per the germline V gene, CDR1 is MNHNS and CDR2 is SASEGT. This CDR3 comprises 16 residues. V was clipped by 2 bases and J by 2 bases, with 16 bases between them. The CDR3 reads CASSERLQSVTYEQYF. In DNA form, the CDR3 reads TGTGCCAGCAGTGAAAGGCTCCAGAGCGTTACCTACGAGCAGTACTTC.

This clonotype was counted many times. The CDR3 protein is CASSMYVSYEQYF. The CDR3 DNA is TGCGCCAGCAGTATGTACGTATCCTACGAGCAGTACTTC. This chain connects TRBV5-1 to TRBJ2-7; D ambiguous. The V gene lost 5 bases and the J gene lost 1 base, with 10 bases spanning the gap. Per the germline V gene, CDR1 is SGHRS and CDR2 is YFSETQ. There are 13 residues in the CDR3.

In its sample, this clonotype was seen many times. V is TRBV4-1 and J is TRBJ2-2; D is unresolved. Trimming pared 1 base from V and 3 bases from J, leaving 18 bases between. The CDR3 runs to 18 residues. Germline CDR1 is MGHRA and CDR2 is YSYEKL. CDR3: CASSQGSVAVSDTGELFF. CDR3 DNA sequence: TGCGCCAGCAGCCAAGGGAGTGTGGCAGTCTCAGACACCGGGGAGCTGTTTTTT.

This clonotype appeared many times. V usage is TRBV19 and J usage is TRBJ1-2; D gene unclear. This CDR3 contains 14 residues. V was shortened by 2 bases and J by 4 bases, with 11 bases between the two germline ends. Germline CDR1 LNHDA, CDR2 SQIVND (reference sequence). The CDR3 protein is CASSIIWSAYGYTF. CDR3 nucleotide sequence: TGTGCCAGTAGTATAATCTGGAGTGCCTATGGCTACACCTTC.

The V gene is TRBV27, the J gene TRBJ1-1; D not certain. CDR3 length: 15 amino acids. V lost 5 bases and J lost 3, with 16 bases in between. Germline lookup yields CDR1 MNHEY and CDR2 SMNVEV (reference sequence). CDR3 region: CASSPRNSADTEAFF. In DNA form, the CDR3 reads TGTGCCAGCAGTCCGCGCAACTCGGCCGACACTGAAGCTTTCTTT.

This clonotype has just a few counts. The DNA of the CDR3 is TGCGCCAGCAGCCAAGATCACGGGACAGAAAGTTTTGGAGAGACCCAGTACTTC. This encodes CASSQDHGTESFGETQYF. The chain links TRBV4-1 to TRBJ2-5, with TRBD1 matching 7 bases. Germline V gives CDR1 MGHRA, CDR2 YSYEKL. This CDR3 has 18 amino acids. V was clipped by 0 bases and J by 4 bases; unmatched bases: 14.

The rearrangement joins TRBV28 to TRBJ1-5; the D is unclear. V lost 5 bases and J lost 3, with 5 bases in between. The CDR3 is made up of 12 amino acids. Germline lookup yields CDR1 MDHEN and CDR2 SYDVKM. CDR3: CASSTPNQPQHF. DNA for the CDR3: TGTGCCAGCAGTACCCCCAATCAGCCCCAGCATTTT.

This clonotype came up a few times. V and J are TRBV28 and TRBJ1-3; D remains ambiguous. The CDR3 length is 13 residues. In germline, CDR1 is MDHEN, CDR2 SYDVKM. Trimming took off 5 bases at V and 0 bases at J, with 5 bases between the two ends. CDR3 amino acids: CASSTLSGNTIYF. The CDR3 region has the DNA TGTGCCAGCAGTACCCTCTCTGGAAACACCATATATTTT.